The T cell receptor (beta chain) under discussion was sequenced for a study of blood T cell repertoires in COVID-19. Background on the study: Samples taken during acute and convalescent COVID-19 were collected in the United States, Italy and Spain.

Profiling relied on immunoSEQ multiplex PCR, and the TCRdb table lists in-frame clones only, not all of them. Of approximately 76,000 clones in the sample, 91% were seen once. Per the germline V gene, CDR1 is LNHDA and CDR2 is SQIVND (reference sequence). Trimming pared 7 bases from V and 7 bases from J, leaving 10 bases between. This CDR3 contains 11 residues. V is TRBV19 and J is TRBJ1-2, with unresolved D. The sequence derives from a human donor in a cohort sampled during active COVID-19. The sample consisted of peripheral blood. The CDR3 is CASMGGGGYTF. The CDR3 nucleotides are TGTGCCAGTATGGGTGGAGGTGGCTACACCTTC.